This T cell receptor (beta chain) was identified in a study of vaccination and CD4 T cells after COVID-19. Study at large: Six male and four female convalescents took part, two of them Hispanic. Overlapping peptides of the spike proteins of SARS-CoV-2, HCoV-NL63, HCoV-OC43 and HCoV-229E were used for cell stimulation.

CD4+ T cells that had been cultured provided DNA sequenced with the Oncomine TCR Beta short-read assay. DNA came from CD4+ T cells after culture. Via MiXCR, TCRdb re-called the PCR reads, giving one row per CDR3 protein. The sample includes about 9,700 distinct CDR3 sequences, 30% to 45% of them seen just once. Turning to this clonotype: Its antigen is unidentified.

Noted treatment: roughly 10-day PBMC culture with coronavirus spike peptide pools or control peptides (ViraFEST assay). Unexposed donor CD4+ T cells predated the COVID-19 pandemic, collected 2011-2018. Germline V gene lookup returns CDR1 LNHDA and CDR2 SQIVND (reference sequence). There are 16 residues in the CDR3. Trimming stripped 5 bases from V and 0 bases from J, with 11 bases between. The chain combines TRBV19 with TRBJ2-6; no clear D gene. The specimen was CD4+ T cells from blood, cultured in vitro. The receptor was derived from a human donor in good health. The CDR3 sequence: CASSSNLGSGANVLTF. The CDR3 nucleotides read TGTGCCAGTAGTTCAAACCTTGGCTCTGGGGCCAACGTCCTGACTTTC. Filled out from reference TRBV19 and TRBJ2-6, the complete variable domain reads DGGITQSPKYLFRKEGQNVTLSCEQNLNHDAMYWYRQDPGQGLRLIYYSQIVNDFQKGDIAEGYSVSREKKESFPLTVTSAQKNPTAFYLCASSSNLGSGANVLTFGAGSRLTVL.